This T cell receptor (beta chain) was sequenced in a study of blood T cell repertoires in COVID-19. Study at large: Acute and convalescent COVID-19 specimens originated in the United States, Italy and Spain. Nucleic acid was either cDNA or gDNA, and it came from T cells, B-cell-depleted T cells, or PBMCs.

Produced via immunoSEQ multiplex PCR; TCRdb's table is partial and in-frame only. The sample consists of under 100,000 clones, about 89% of them appearing once. The CDR3 length is 14 residues. Germline loops: CDR1 SGDLS, CDR2 YYNGEE. V was cut by 0 bases and J by 0 bases, with 6 bases left in between. This receptor was obtained from a human donor in a cohort sampled during active COVID-19. Sequencing was performed on peripheral blood. This chain links TRBV9 with TRBJ2-5; D gene uncertain. The CDR3 is CASSVGHYQETQYF. DNA for the CDR3: TGTGCCAGCAGCGTAGGACACTACCAAGAGACCCAGTACTTC.